These 9 T cell receptor beta chains originate from one sample sequenced in a study of response to subunit inactivated influenza vaccine. TCRdb re-analysed the RT-PCR reads in MiXCR, keeping a single row per CDR3 protein. This table holds about 540,000 distinct CDR3 sequences, 20% to 25% found once. The data also belong to a second study, concerning T cells expressing NK-cell markers. That work states: In generating TCR beta cDNA, 5'RACE template switching with UMIs was used.

The sequences come from CD4+ T cells sorted from PBMCs, collected 11 to 12 days after vaccination. These receptor sequences come from a man aged 50 to 59 who received an inactivated influenza vaccine.

The chain joins TRBV29-1 to TRBJ2-1, with 13 bases matching TRBD2. This CDR3 is built from 17 residues. The V and J ends lost 0 bases and 5 bases, in that order; junction bases with no gene match: 7. Germline CDR1 is SQVTM and CDR2 is ANQGSEA. The CDR3 is CSVEDRLAGGINNEQFF. CDR3 sequence (DNA): TGCAGCGTTGAAGACCGACTAGCGGGGGGTATTAACAATGAGCAGTTCTTC.

J is TRBJ1-2 and V is TRBV20-1, with TRBD1 matching 9 bases. This CDR3 contains 14 residues. Germline assignment: CDR1 DFQATT and CDR2 SNEGSKA (reference sequence). V shed 5 bases and J 6 bases; nucleotides not matched to a gene: 10. CDR3 nucleotides: TGCAGTGCTCAACGACAGGGGGGTAAAGATGGCTACACCTTC. Residues: CSAQRQGGKDGYTF.

This clonotype was seen just once. The CDR3 DNA reads TGCAGTGCCACACGGGGGCCAGGGGCCAACGTCCTGACTTTC. Its protein product is CSATRGPGANVLTF. The V and J genes are TRBV20-1 and TRBJ2-6; D may match TRBD1 or TRBD2 (6 bases each). The CDR3 sequence is 14 residues long. V lost 6 bases, J lost 4 bases, and 13 bases lay in between. Germline V gives CDR1 DFQATT, CDR2 SNEGSKA (reference sequence).

The rearrangement joins TRBV6-5 to TRBJ1-5, with D possibly TRBD1 on 6 matching bases. V lost 4 bases and J lost 7, with 17 bases in between. The CDR3 has 15 residues. Germline V gene sequence: CDR1 MNHEY, CDR2 SVGAGI. The CDR3 here is CASSSLTGLGQPQHF. The CDR3 DNA reads TGTGCCAGCAGTTCCCTAACAGGGTTGGGACAGCCCCAGCATTTT.

This clonotype was detected only a few times. V and J are TRBV29-1 and TRBJ2-5; D tentatively fits TRBD1 or TRBD2 (5 bases each). Germline CDR1 SQVTM, CDR2 ANQGSEA. The length of the CDR3 is 12 residues. V lost 7 bases and J 2 bases, leaving 11 bases between the germline ends. CDR3 loop: CSAGTVQETQYF. The DNA for the CDR3 is TGCAGCGCGGGGACCGTACAAGAGACCCAGTACTTC.

This clonotype was found many times. The chain combines TRBV20-1 with TRBJ1-5, with 9 bases fitting TRBD1. The CDR3 spans 14 residues. Germline trimming cut 6 bases from V and 6 bases from J; bases unmatched to any gene: 9. Per germline, CDR1 DFQATT and CDR2 SNEGSKA (reference sequence). The DNA of the CDR3 is TGCAGTGCCGTGGACAGGGGTGTCACTCAGCCCCAGCATTTT. This codes for CSAVDRGVTQPQHF.

This clonotype has just a few counts. The chain employs TRBV5-1 and TRBJ2-3; D may be TRBD1 (6 bases). CDR1 is SGHRS and CDR2 is YFSETQ in the germline V gene. CDR3 length equals 15 residues. The V end was cut by 3 bases, the J end by 0 bases, with 11 bases between. CDR3 region: CASSYTGTSTDTQYF. CDR3 sequence (DNA): TGCGCCAGCAGCTACACCGGGACAAGCACAGATACGCAGTATTTT.

V gene TRBV15 combines with J gene TRBJ2-7; D is unclear. This CDR3 region has 14 residues. V shed 1 base and J shed 3 bases, with 10 bases lying between them. Germline loops: CDR1 LNHNV, CDR2 YYDKDF (reference sequence). The CDR3: CATSRGGDLYEQYF. The CDR3 nucleotides read TGTGCCACCAGCAGAGGTGGAGACCTCTACGAGCAGTACTTC.

Ten or more counts support this clonotype. This chain uses TRBV13 with TRBJ2-3; the D call may be TRBD1 or TRBD2 (6 bases each). Between the trimmed V and J ends, which lost 0 bases and 2 bases, there was a span of 18 bases. Germline V CDR1 and CDR2: PRHDT, FYEKMQ (reference sequence). The CDR3 covers 18 residues. The CDR3 DNA reads TGTGCCAGCAGCTTAGGTCGGTTCCGGGGGCGAACCACAGATACGCAGTATTTT. Translating it yields CASSLGRFRGRTTDTQYF. The whole variable domain, filled in from reference TRBV13 and TRBJ2-3, reads AAGVIQSPRHLIKEKRETATLKCYPIPRHDTVYWYQQGPGQDPQFLISFYEKMQSDKGSIPDRFSAQQFSDYHSELNMSSLELGDSALYFCASSLGRFRGRTTDTQYFGPGTRLTVL.